The present TCR beta chain was sequenced within a study of cytomegalovirus exposure and HLA in healthy donors. Study background: Around 190 million T cells yielded 120 million or so unique TCR beta sequences, as an earlier analysis found. The study's findings and limits: Cytomegalovirus association was listed for around 180 TCR beta chains. One variant, a missense change in DCLRE1C, was linked in a later analysis to TCR beta V- and J-gene trimming.

In the PCR, 60 Vbeta and 13 Jbeta primers were used. Produced via immunoSEQ multiplex PCR; TCRdb's table is partial and in-frame only. This table holds more than 100,000 clones, 50% to 75% found once. Germline loops: CDR1 SGHNT, CDR2 YYREEE (reference sequence). The length of the CDR3 is 14 residues. V gave up 3 bases and J gave up 6 bases; unmatched junction bases: 2. This clone showed up just a few times. The antigen remains unidentified. Input material: PBMCs. The source is a woman between 35 and 50 years old in good health and CMV-seropositive. This chain connects TRBV5-4 to TRBJ2-3; 12 bases are a match to TRBD2. The CDR3 loop is CASSWTSGEDTQYF. For the CDR3, the DNA is TGTGCCAGCAGCTGGACTAGCGGGGAGGATACGCAGTATTTT.